Listed below are T cell receptor beta chains from one sample, sequenced in a study of response to subunit inactivated influenza vaccine. Via MiXCR, TCRdb re-called the RT-PCR reads, giving one row per CDR3 protein. This table has 550,000 to 600,000 distinct CDR3 sequences, 12% appearing once. Sequencing was performed on PBMCs from blood, taken on the day of vaccination. The receptor source for this set is a man in his fifties who received an inactivated influenza vaccine. Each CDR3 is given with its conserved first and last residue. Fields, in order: D gene, clone size, V gene, J gene, CDR3 protein, CDR3 DNA. D genes are given only for firm matches. For some rows the clone size is stated as once, few or many, or as a class when expanded; others skip it.

>-|-|TRBV7-2|TRBJ1-2
CAFLAENYGYTF
TGTGCCTTCCTTGCAGAGAACTATGGCTACACCTTC
>-|few|TRBV7-2|TRBJ2-1
CASSPLRTVGLGEQFF
TGTGCCAGCAGCCCGTTGCGGACAGTGGGATTGGGGGAGCAGTTCTTC
>-|few|TRBV7-2|TRBJ1-1
CASSFALYSGVGGTEAFF
TGTGCCAGCAGTTTCGCCCTTTATTCAGGGGTTGGTGGCACTGAAGCTTTCTTT
>-|few|TRBV7-8|TRBJ2-5
CASSIPAEETQYF
TGTGCCAGCAGCATCCCAGCGGAAGAGACCCAGTACTTC
>TRBD1|-|TRBV5-1|TRBJ2-5
CASSPDRGRETQYF
TGCGCCAGCAGCCCAGACAGGGGCCGGGAGACCCAGTACTTC
>-|few|TRBV29-1|TRBJ2-7
CSVVGQRAYEQYF
TGCAGCGTAGTGGGACAGCGGGCCTACGAGCAGTACTTC
>TRBD2|-|TRBV5-1|TRBJ2-7
CASSHGTRTYEQYF
TGCGCCAGCAGCCACGGGACTAGAACCTACGAGCAGTACTTC
>TRBD1|-|TRBV2|TRBJ2-7
CATVGTGRTEQYF
TGTGCCACCGTAGGGACAGGGAGAACGGAGCAGTACTTC
>TRBD1|few|TRBV4-3|TRBJ1-2
CASSQEGTDNYGYTF
TGCGCCAGCAGCCAAGAAGGGACAGATAACTATGGCTACACCTTC
>TRBD1|few|TRBV11-2|TRBJ2-4
CASSLEIQGQGAGNIQYF
TGTGCCAGCAGCTTAGAGATTCAGGGACAGGGGGCCGGAAACATTCAGTACTTC
>-|many|TRBV7-3|TRBJ2-3
CASSAGNTDTQYF
TGTGCCAGCAGTGCGGGAAACACAGATACGCAGTATTTT
>-|-|TRBV7-6|TRBJ2-7
CASSQGGPGEQYF
TGTGCCAGCAGCCAGGGGGGACCGGGAGAGCAGTACTTC
>TRBD1|-|TRBV6-5|TRBJ1-3
CASGYSGRGDGNTIYF
TGTGCCAGCGGTTACTCGGGCAGGGGGGATGGAAACACCATATATTTT
>-|-|TRBV20-1|TRBJ2-7
CSASVRNSYEQYF
TGCAGTGCTAGTGTTCGAAACTCCTACGAGCAGTACTTC
>-|-|TRBV2|TRBJ2-5
CASSSWGVQETQYF
TGTGCCAGCAGTTCGTGGGGGGTTCAAGAGACCCAGTACTTC
>-|-|TRBV7-2|TRBJ2-7
CASSLVPGPNSYEQYF
TGTGCCAGCAGCTTGGTACCAGGCCCCAACTCCTACGAGCAGTACTTC
>-|few|TRBV7-9|TRBJ1-5
CASSPDTDSNQPQHF
TGTGCCAGCAGCCCAGACACAGATAGCAATCAGCCCCAGCATTTT
>-|few|TRBV28|TRBJ2-7
CAITRGGSYEQYF
TGTGCCATAACTCGGGGCGGATCCTACGAGCAGTACTTC
>TRBD1|-|TRBV27|TRBJ1-6
CASSFRARGQFNSPLHF
TGTGCCAGCAGTTTCCGGGCTCGGGGACAGTTCAATTCACCCCTCCACTTT
>TRBD1|few|TRBV12-3/TRBV12-4|TRBJ1-2
CASSLNTGGASGYTF
TGTGCCAGCAGTTTAAATACAGGGGGAGCCAGTGGCTACACCTTC
>-|many|TRBV12-3/TRBV12-4|TRBJ2-1
CASNLAGGQFF
TGTGCCAGCAATCTTGCTGGAGGGCAGTTCTTC
>-|few|TRBV28|TRBJ2-5
CASSDLAAYQETQYF
TGTGCCAGCAGTGATCTGGCGGCTTACCAAGAGACCCAGTACTTC
>-|few|TRBV6-5|TRBJ2-7
CASSYATDPRIIPYEQYF
TGTGCCAGCAGTTACGCGACAGATCCCCGGATAATCCCCTACGAGCAGTACTTC
>TRBD1|few|TRBV2|TRBJ1-6
CASREDRGGSPLHF
TGTGCCAGCAGAGAAGACAGGGGAGGTTCACCCCTCCACTTT
>-|-|TRBV11-3|TRBJ2-1
CASSLGLGPQFF
TGTGCCAGCAGCTTAGGGCTAGGACCTCAGTTCTTC
>-|few|TRBV29-1|TRBJ1-1
CSVRGAFTEAFF
TGCAGCGTTAGGGGGGCCTTTACTGAAGCTTTCTTT
>-|few|TRBV20-1|TRBJ1-5
CSAISGYSNQPQHF
TGCAGTGCCATCTCGGGGTATAGCAATCAGCCCCAGCATTTT
>-|many|TRBV15|TRBJ2-1
CATSRDPASVGPYNEQFF
TGTGCCACCAGCAGGGATCCAGCATCCGTAGGACCCTACAATGAGCAGTTCTTC
>TRBD2|few|TRBV5-1|TRBJ2-1
CASTLLGLASNEQFF
TGCGCCAGCACCCTACTGGGACTAGCGAGTAATGAGCAGTTCTTC
>TRBD1|few|TRBV6-1|TRBJ1-1
CASSPPGQASAFF
TGTGCCAGCAGTCCGCCGGGACAGGCGTCAGCTTTCTTT
>-|few|TRBV4-1|TRBJ2-7
CASSQAGGAYEQYF
TGCGCCAGCAGCCAGGCGGGCGGCGCCTACGAGCAGTACTTC
>TRBD1|-|TRBV7-2|TRBJ1-2
CASSYRDRAYGYTF
TGTGCCAGCAGCTACCGGGACAGGGCCTATGGCTACACCTTC
>TRBD2|many|TRBV5-1|TRBJ2-7
CASSLGDLAGFYEQYF
TGCGCCAGCAGCTTGGGGGACCTAGCGGGATTCTACGAGCAGTACTTC
>-|few|TRBV15|TRBJ2-1
CATSRVINNEQFF
TGTGCCACCAGCAGGGTGATTAACAATGAGCAGTTCTTC
>-|-|TRBV19|TRBJ2-1
CASSIGDNEQFF
TGTGCCAGTAGTATTGGTGACAATGAGCAGTTCTTC
>-|-|TRBV5-1|TRBJ2-3
CASSLVPRGIGTDTQYF
TGCGCCAGCAGCTTGGTCCCGCGTGGGATAGGCACAGATACGCAGTATTTT
>TRBD2|-|TRBV4-1|TRBJ2-1
CASSLLWTSGGAANEQFF
TGCGCCAGCAGCCTCCTCTGGACTAGCGGGGGGGCGGCGAATGAGCAGTTCTTC
>TRBD2|-|TRBV24-1|TRBJ2-2
CATSDGLALAGELFF
TGTGCCACCAGTGATGGACTAGCGTTGGCCGGGGAGCTGTTTTTT
>TRBD2|once|TRBV7-2|TRBJ2-7
CASSLELGGGPYEQYF
TGTGCCAGCAGCTTAGAGTTGGGGGGGGGACCCTACGAGCAGTACTTC
>TRBD1|many|TRBV4-2|TRBJ2-2
CASSQALGGANTGELFF
TGTGCCAGCAGCCAAGCCCTAGGGGGCGCGAACACCGGGGAGCTGTTTTTT